This entry concerns a single T cell receptor (beta chain). Its antigen is not known. This table comes from immunoSEQ multiplex PCR, and its TCRdb copy is limited to in-frame clones, with some not included. This sample has approximately 360,000 clones, with about four fifths found just once. This entry belongs to a study of Ad26.COV2.S vaccination and SARS-CoV-2 variants. Across the whole study: The authors gave Ad26.COV2.S intramuscularly, either once or twice 56 days apart. Study results and limitations: Non-spike TCR breadth showed similarity between vaccine and placebo recipients.

Treatment specified: 19 received Ad26.COV2.S at low or high dose, single or two shots; roughly five received placebo; per-sample allocation not given. Samples came from day 63 after the first vaccine or placebo injection. SARS-CoV-2 spike from the Wuhan strain was encoded by the vaccine, an Ad26 vector. Germline CDR1 and CDR2: MNHEY and SVGAGI. The CDR3 loop spans 14 amino acids. Trimming cost V 8 bases and J 8 bases, with 19 bases left between them. The clonotype comes from a person between 18 and 65 years old who received the Ad26.COV2.S COVID-19 vaccine or a placebo. The J gene is TRBJ1-3, the V gene TRBV6-5; D remains unclear. Sequences were derived from peripheral blood, sampled in a trial of Ad26.COV2.S vaccine versus placebo. This chain's CDR3 is CASSRKLGVDTIYF. In nucleotides, the CDR3 is TGTGCCAGCTCGAGGAAACTTGGGGTCGACACCATATATTTT.